Following are 15 T cell receptor beta chains from one sample sequenced in a study of regulatory T cells in long-lasting Graves disease. Sample time point: newly diagnosed GD, antithyroid drugs for less than 3 months. Construction of the TCR library relied on RNA isolated from PBMCs. Researchers made TCR beta libraries by using iRepertoire HTBI primers and running Arm-PCR on CDR3 regions. In TCRdb, the multiplex PCR reads were re-called with MiXCR into one record per CDR3 protein. Of 620,000 or so distinct CDR3 sequences in the sample, about 16% were seen once. The data also belong to a second study, concerning T cells in Graves' hyperthyroidism and ophthalmopathy.

Sequenced here: peripheral blood mononuclear cells (PBMCs), sampled at new diagnosis, from a patient treated with antithyroid drugs. All receptors come from a woman under 40 with Graves disease.

This clonotype was detected ten times or more. This sequence joins TRBV28 and TRBJ2-7; D possibly corresponds to TRBD1 (6 bases). The V and J ends lost 6 bases and 4 bases respectively, with 13 bases between them. The germline V gene has CDR1 MDHEN and CDR2 SYDVKM. The CDR3 totals 13 residues. The CDR3 here is CASSLLQGYEQYF. In DNA, the CDR3 is TGTGCCAGCAGCCTTCTTCAGGGGTACGAGCAGTACTTC.

This clonotype was seen more than once but under ten times. The J gene is TRBJ2-7, the V gene TRBV6-5; tentatively, D is TRBD2 (6 bases). V dropped 0 bases and J dropped 3 bases, with 15 bases sitting between them. CDR3 length: 16 residues. Germline-derived CDR1 and CDR2 are MNHEY and SVGAGI. This CDR3 is CASSYSTRDSVYEQYF. The CDR3 bases are TGTGCCAGCAGTTACTCGACCCGGGACTCTGTCTACGAGCAGTACTTC.

This clonotype was observed once. The chain links TRBV5-1 to TRBJ2-1; 10 bases match TRBD2. The CDR3 consists of 15 residues. The J segment lost 9 bases and the V segment lost 4 bases, leaving 10 bases of the junction unmatched. Germline CDR1 is SGHRS and CDR2 is YFSETQ. CDR3 DNA: TGCGCCAGCAGCGTATCCGGGACTAGCGCTAGTGAGCAGTTCTTC. It specifies CASSVSGTSASEQFF. Full variable domain (missing parts from reference TRBV5-1 and TRBJ2-1): KAGVTQTPRYLIKTRGQQVTLSCSPISGHRSVSWYQQTPGQGLQFLFEYFSETQRNKGNFPGRFSGRQFSNSRSEMNVSTLELGDSALYLCASSVSGTSASEQFFGPGTRLTVL.

This chain uses TRBV5-6 with TRBJ2-7; D is ambiguous. Germline V gives CDR1 SGHDT, CDR2 YYEEEE. Trimming shortened V by 2 bases and J by 2 bases, and 8 bases separated the two germline ends. The length of the CDR3 is 13 residues. This CDR3 is CASSFGRPYEQYF. The CDR3 region has the DNA TGTGCCAGCAGCTTCGGGCGTCCCTACGAGCAGTACTTC.

This clonotype was counted only a few times. The gene calls are TRBV6-1 and TRBJ2-5, with 8 nucleotides matching TRBD2. V shed 6 bases and J 5 bases; nucleotides not matched to a gene: 5. CDR1 is MNHNS, CDR2 SASEGT, per germline. This CDR3 is built from 13 residues. The CDR3 sequence: CASRKRERETQYF. The CDR3 nucleotides read TGTGCCAGCAGGAAGCGGGAGCGGGAGACCCAGTACTTC.

This clonotype has only a few counts. The V call is TRBV5-1, the J call TRBJ1-1; TRBD1 is a possible D gene (6 bases). V shed 3 bases and J shed 1 base, with 16 bases lying between them. The germline V gene encodes CDR1 SGHRS and CDR2 YFSETQ. The CDR3 spans 16 residues. This CDR3 is CASSSLSVTGNTEAFF. In nucleotides, the CDR3 is TGCGCCAGCAGCTCACTTTCTGTGACAGGGAACACTGAAGCTTTCTTT. Supplemented by reference TRBV5-1 and TRBJ1-1, the full variable domain reads KAGVTQTPRYLIKTRGQQVTLSCSPISGHRSVSWYQQTPGQGLQFLFEYFSETQRNKGNFPGRFSGRQFSNSRSEMNVSTLELGDSALYLCASSSLSVTGNTEAFFGQGTRLTVV.

This clonotype was counted many times. The chain combines TRBV12-3 or TRBV12-4 with TRBJ1-2; D remains unclear. CDR3 size: 13 residues. Trimming shortened V by 1 base and J by 7 bases, and 10 bases separated the two germline ends. The CDR3 here is CASSLVFSGGYTF. DNA of the CDR3: TGTGCCAGCAGTTTAGTCTTTTCGGGTGGCTACACCTTC.

This clonotype was recorded a few times. The J gene is TRBJ2-1, the V gene TRBV3-1; 8 positions match TRBD1. CDR3 size: 17 residues. The V gene end was trimmed by 3 bases and the J gene end by 4 bases; junction bases not matched to a gene: 11. The germline gives CDR1 LGHDT, CDR2 YNNKEL (reference sequence). The CDR3 loop reads CASSHTKGQGLYNEQFF. DNA for the CDR3: TGTGCCAGCAGCCATACAAAAGGACAGGGCCTATACAATGAGCAGTTCTTC.

This clonotype has a handful of counts. In DNA, the CDR3 is TGTGCCAGCGGACGGGTGTCCCAGCCCCAGCATTTT. Residues: CASGRVSQPQHF. The chain recombines TRBV6-1 with TRBJ1-5; D call uncertain. Germline CDR1 and CDR2: MNHNS and SASEGT. V gave up 8 bases and J gave up 7 bases, with 12 bases separating them. The CDR3 runs to 12 residues.

This clonotype was seen at least ten times. The CDR3 nucleotides read TGTGCCAGCCAATTAGGTTACGGGAGATGGGGCTCCTACGAGCAGTACTTC. This sequence encodes CASQLGYGRWGSYEQYF. This rearrangement joins TRBV28 to TRBJ2-7, with D tentatively TRBD2 (6 bases). The CDR3 consists of 17 residues. CDR1 MDHEN and CDR2 SYDVKM come from the germline V gene. The V end was cut by 8 bases, the J end by 0 bases, with 23 bases between.

In the case of this clonotype: This may arise from a read error, as a much more abundant clone is one base away. The CDR3 ends on some other residue instead of the conserved phenylalanine or tryptophan, so this is likely a read error. The V and J genes are TRBV10-3 and TRBJ2-7; 13 bases agree with TRBD2. V lost 8 bases and J lost 0; bases outside the gene matches: 7. This CDR3 is 16 amino acids long. Germline CDR1 and CDR2: ENHRY and SYGVKD. The CDR3 nucleotides are TGTGCCATCGCGGGACTAGCGGGACGAGACTCCTACGAGCAGTACCTC. Amino acid sequence: CAIAGLAGRDSYEQYL.

This chain uses TRBV5-4 with TRBJ1-4; 7 positions match TRBD1. Germline V gene lookup returns CDR1 SGHNT and CDR2 YYREEE (reference sequence). The CDR3 sequence is 15 residues long. J gave up 8 bases and V 0 bases, and 7 bases lay outside the gene matches. The CDR3 coding sequence is TGTGCCAGCAGCTTGGTTACAGGGGTTGGGGAAAAACTGTTTTTT. Its protein is CASSLVTGVGEKLFF. Complete variable domain (other parts from reference TRBV5-4 and TRBJ1-4): ETGVTQSPTHLIKTRGQQVTLRCSSQSGHNTVSWYQQALGQGPQFIFQYYREEENGRGNFPPRFSGLQFPNYSSELNVNALELDDSALYLCASSLVTGVGEKLFFGSGTQLSVL.

V gene TRBV6-5 combines with J gene TRBJ2-1, with 9 bases identical to TRBD1. The CDR3 has 18 residues. Looked up from germline, CDR1 is MNHEY and CDR2 is SVGAGI. The V segment lost 2 bases and the J segment 9 bases; nucleotides outside the gene matches: 17. For the CDR3, the DNA is TGTGCCAGCAGTTACCCTCCCGGGACAGGGCTTTCGTCTGCTGAGCAGTTCTTC. Translation gives CASSYPPGTGLSSAEQFF.

This clonotype was detected a few times. A single base separates this from a much larger clone, so it may be a read error. The chain joins TRBV11-1 to TRBJ2-1; tentative D call: TRBD1 (5 bases). CDR1 and CDR2 from the germline V gene are SGHAT and FQDESV (reference sequence). The CDR3 loop spans 13 amino acids. This CDR3 is CASSGASYNKQFF. The CDR3 nucleotides are TGTGCCAGCAGCGGGGCTTCTTACAATAAGCAGTTCTTC.

There are many counts of this clonotype. This rearrangement joins TRBV2 to TRBJ2-2; D is undetermined. Germline V lookup: CDR1 SNHLY, CDR2 FYNNEI. The CDR3 loop spans 12 amino acids. V was pared by 3 bases and J by 7 bases, with 6 bases between. The CDR3 DNA reads as TGTGCCAGCAGTGACCTCTTCGGGGAGCTGTTTTTT. Protein: CASSDLFGELFF.